A selection of T cell receptor beta chains follows, all from one sample in a study of vaccination effects on CD4 cells after COVID-19. Their specific antigens are unknown. Data came from immunoSEQ multiplex PCR; TCRdb stores just in-frame clones and leaves some out. The repertoire consists of some 69,000 clones, with 60% to 75% occurring once and the leading ten covering 2.5% to 3%. Sequenced here: CD4+ T cells from PBMCs cultured with HCoV-NL63 spike peptides, sampled before COVID-19 vaccination. These receptors were taken from a human donor who received a COVID-19 vaccine. Each CDR3 is given with its conserved first and last residue. The D gene is left open where the match is weak. Where a row states a size, it is once, few, many or the class of an expanded clone; other rows omit it.

>TRBD2|.|TRBV5-1|TRBJ2-1
CASSPTSGGGPPEQFF
TGCGCCAGCAGCCCTACTAGCGGGGGCGGCCCACCTGAGCAGTTCTTC
>.|.|TRBV6-2/TRBV6-3|TRBJ2-3
CASSYSAPGTSTDTQYF
TGTGCCAGCAGTTACTCTGCCCCCGGGACTAGCACAGATACGCAGTATTTT
>.|.|TRBV5-1|TRBJ2-3
CASSLAGYGTDTQYF
TGCGCCAGCAGCTTGGCCGGTTACGGCACAGATACGCAGTATTTT
>.|few|TRBV3-1/TRBV3-2|TRBJ1-1
CASSQVGGQGNTEAFF
TGTGCCAGCAGCCAAGTCGGCGGGCAAGGGAACACTGAAGCTTTCTTT
>TRBD2|few|TRBV6-2/TRBV6-3|TRBJ2-1
CASSSELAQTTNEQFF
TGTGCCAGCAGTTCGGAACTAGCGCAAACAACCAATGAGCAGTTCTTC
>.|.|TRBV10-3|TRBJ2-3
CASRTGEPPTDTQYF
TGTGCCAGCCGCACCGGTGAACCCCCAACAGATACGCAGTATTTT
>.|.|TRBV19|TRBJ2-4
CASSGPLELAKNIQYF
TGTGCCAGTAGTGGCCCGTTAGAATTAGCCAAAAACATTCAGTACTTC
>TRBD1|.|TRBV4-3|TRBJ1-2
CASSQGAGGLYGYTF
TGCGCCAGCAGCCAAGGGGCAGGGGGCCTTTATGGCTACACCTTC
>.|.|TRBV18|TRBJ2-3
CASSPGIAPDTQYF
TGTGCCAGCTCACCAGGGATAGCGCCAGATACGCAGTATTTT
>.|.|TRBV9|TRBJ1-2
CASSVALSWEVYGYTF
TGTGCCAGCAGCGTAGCCCTATCGTGGGAGGTCTATGGCTACACCTTC
>.|.|TRBV4-1|TRBJ1-6
CASSQDPPTPLHF
TGCGCCAGCAGCCAAGATCCCCCGACACCCCTCCACTTT
>TRBD1|.|TRBV5-1|TRBJ2-3
CASRRRGQTDTQYF
TGCGCCAGCAGACGAAGGGGACAGACAGATACGCAGTATTTT
>.|.|TRBV7-3|TRBJ2-1
CASAPGLNSINEQFF
TGTGCCAGCGCTCCGGGATTAAACTCTATCAATGAGCAGTTCTTC
>.|.|TRBV2|TRBJ1-5
CASRPIYGNQPQHF
TGTGCCAGCAGGCCCATTTATGGCAATCAGCCCCAGCATTTT